A single sample gave rise to the 2 T cell receptor beta chains below, sequenced in a study of blood T cell repertoires in COVID-19. This table comes from immunoSEQ multiplex PCR, and its TCRdb copy is limited to in-frame clones, with some not included. The data show about 140,000 clones, with under 90% seen just once and 35% to 55% held by the top ten. Sequenced material: peripheral blood. The receptors stem from a human donor in a cohort sampled during active COVID-19.

In DNA form, the CDR3 reads TGTGCCAGCAGCCAAGATCTAAAGGGGGGGGAGACCCAGTACTTC. This encodes CASSQDLKGGETQYF. J is TRBJ2-5 and V is TRBV14; tentative D call: TRBD2 (7 bases). Per germline, CDR1 SGHDN and CDR2 FVKESK. Between the trimmed V and J ends, which lost 0 bases and 5 bases, there was a span of 13 bases. CDR3 length: 15 amino acids. Variable domain in full (rest from reference TRBV14 and TRBJ2-5): EAGVTQFPSHSVIEKGQTVTLRCDPISGHDNLYWYRRVMGKEIKFLLHFVKESKQDESGMPNNRFLAERTGGTYSTLKVQPAELEDSGVYFCASSQDLKGGETQYFGPGTRLLVL.

The V and J genes are TRBV10-3 and TRBJ2-1, with D tentatively TRBD1 (5 bases). CDR1 and CDR2 (germline): ENHRY, SYGVKD. V lost 3 bases to trimming and J lost 7 bases, with 16 bases between them. The CDR3 covers 15 residues. CDR3 loop: CAISDSRDRMNEQFF. Written as DNA, the CDR3 is TGTGCCATCAGTGATAGTAGAGACAGAATGAATGAGCAGTTCTTC.